The clone carrying this T cell receptor (beta chain) has a handful of counts. Its antigen is unknown. With template switching, a universal primer site was added, and the cDNA carried unique molecular identifiers. One entry per CDR3 protein results from TCRdb running MiXCR on the 5' RACE reads. The sample contains more than 1.5 million distinct CDR3 sequences, around a third of which appear only once. The data belong to a study of identical twins. Whole-study findings and limits: Sequences that were out-of-frame, alpha and twin-shared displayed an excess of low generation probability. Partly confounded zero-insertion analyses could result from invariant MAIT and iNKT cells. Cord blood beta clonotypes present at high abundance carried fewer insertions; no such pattern appeared in memory repertoires.

The source material was cord blood. This receptor was identified in a newborn girl in good health.

The CDR3 sequence is CASSRLGLAISYNEQFF. In nucleotides, the CDR3 is TGCGCCAGCAGCCGTCTGGGACTAGCTATTTCCTACAATGAGCAGTTCTTC. The chain recombines TRBV4-1 with TRBJ2-1; 9 nucleotides agree with TRBD2. Per germline, CDR1 MGHRA and CDR2 YSYEKL. The ends lost 4 bases at V and 1 base at J; junction bases unmatched: 8. CDR3 length equals 17 residues.